Presented here are 8 T cell receptor beta chains from one specimen sequenced in a study of monozygotic twins with inflammatory bowel disease. Reanalyzing the 5' RACE reads, TCRdb keeps one entry per CDR3 protein, without DNA. This repertoire includes approximately 380,000 distinct CDR3 sequences. Sequenced: blood. The receptor source for this set is a human donor with ulcerative colitis or Crohn's disease, or a healthy co-twin of an affected twin (not recorded which).

J is TRBJ2-7 and V is TRBV28; as DNA is missing, the TRBD1 call by TCRdb cannot be tested. Germline V gives CDR1 MDHEN, CDR2 SYDVKM. This CDR3 is 13 amino acids long. The CDR3 sequence is CASRPQGLYEQYF.

J is TRBJ1-2 and V is TRBV3-1; absent DNA, TCRdb's TRBD1 call cannot be checked. The germline CDR1 and CDR2 sequences are LGHDT and YNNKEL (reference sequence). This CDR3 is 16 amino acids long. CDR3 sequence reads: CASSPIRGRASYGYTF.

The chain recombines TRBV5-1 with TRBJ2-3; TCRdb names TRBD2, which stays unverified in the absence of DNA. The CDR3 length is 15 residues. Germline CDR1 and CDR2: SGHRS and YFSETQ. The CDR3 reads CASSFEPLRTDTQYF.

The rearrangement joins TRBV6-2 or TRBV6-3 to TRBJ1-5; the D call from TCRdb, TRBD1, cannot be confirmed without DNA. Germline-derived CDR1 and CDR2 are MNHEY and SVGEGT. The CDR3 extends over 17 amino acids. Here the CDR3 reads CASNRDSLGTGDQPQHF.

The V call is TRBV5-6, the J call TRBJ1-1; TCRdb calls TRBD1, which cannot be checked without DNA. Germline V gene lookup returns CDR1 SGHDT and CDR2 YYEEEE. This CDR3 spans 14 amino acids. This chain's CDR3 is CASSPGTGGGEAFF. The entire variable domain, with the rest obtained from reference TRBV5-6 and TRBJ1-1, is as follows: DAGVTQSPTHLIKTRGQQVTLRCSPKSGHDTVSWYQQALGQGPQFIFQYYEEEERQRGNFPDRFSGHQFPNYSSELNVNALLLGDSALYLCASSPGTGGGEAFFGQGTRLTVV.

The chain uses TRBV7-3 and TRBJ2-1. The CDR3 covers 12 residues. Germline V gene sequence: CDR1 SGHTA, CDR2 FQGTGA. The CDR3 loop is CASSLGQTVQFF.

The V and J genes are TRBV4-1 and TRBJ1-2; as DNA is missing, the TRBD1 call by TCRdb cannot be tested. The germline V gene encodes CDR1 MGHRA and CDR2 YSYEKL. The CDR3 totals 15 residues. CDR3 in amino acids: CASSQDARGYYGYTF.

The V call is TRBV7-8, the J call TRBJ2-1; the D gene TCRdb calls, TRBD1, cannot be checked with no DNA. The CDR3 totals 15 residues. Germline V lookup: CDR1 SGHVS, CDR2 FQNEAQ. CDR3 amino acids: CVSSSKGRGTNEQFF.